The 7 T cell receptor beta chains below come from one sample, sequenced in a study of blood T cell repertoires in COVID-19. Data came from immunoSEQ multiplex PCR; TCRdb stores just in-frame clones and leaves some out. Among 200,000 to 300,000 clones listed, 85% to 90% were seen once. Sequenced material: peripheral blood. Receptors originate from a woman in her forties who had recovered from COVID-19.

The chain recombines TRBV28 with TRBJ1-2; possibly TRBD1 for D (6 bases). V dropped 2 bases and J dropped 2 bases, with 15 bases sitting between them. The CDR3 length is 16 residues. CDR1 is MDHEN, CDR2 SYDVKM, per germline. The CDR3 loop reads CASSLPPGGRNYGYTF. The CDR3, as DNA: TGTGCCAGCAGTTTACCCCCCGGGGGGCGAAACTATGGCTACACCTTC.

Concerning this clone: No DNA is shown, since the ends of the CDR3 on it are uncertain; the CDR3 is the one TCRdb lists. The chain uses TRBV24-1 and TRBJ2-1; the D segment call TRBD2 is taken from the table without a DNA check. Germline CDR1 and CDR2: KGHDR and SFDVKD. The CDR3 region is 18 residues in length, termini included. This CDR3 is CATSDVGRGAGGGGGRFF.

This clone was seen only a few times. At one of its ends the junction is not consistent with the germline gene, which may arise from a read error. The chain employs TRBV7-7 and TRBJ1-5, with unresolved D. This CDR3 comprises 13 residues. The germline CDR1 and CDR2 sequences are SSHAT and FNYEAQ (reference sequence). CDR3: CASSLAGRQPQHF. The CDR3 DNA is TGTGCTAGCAGCTTAGCCGGGAGGCAGCCCCAGCATTTT.

Details on this clone: Other DNA sequences in the sample encode the same CDR3. The chain couples TRBV19 to TRBJ1-3; D ambiguous. Germline V lookup: CDR1 LNHDA, CDR2 SQIVND (reference sequence). The germline V and J ends were trimmed by 1 base and 1 base, with 5 bases remaining between them. The CDR3 runs to 14 residues. The DNA for the CDR3 is TGTGCCAGTAGTATAGCGGGATCTGGAAACACCATATATTTT. Amino acid sequence: CASSIAGSGNTIYF.

The chain has TRBV11-3 and TRBJ1-3; possible D gene TRBD1, 5 bases. From germline, CDR1 is SGHNT and CDR2 YENEEA. V was shortened by 2 bases and J by 1 base, with 9 bases between the two germline ends. CDR3 length: 15 residues. As DNA, the CDR3 is TGTGCCAGCAGCTTATCGTCAGGGTCTGGAAACACCATATATTTT. Translation: CASSLSSGSGNTIYF.

The V and J genes are TRBV10-3 and TRBJ2-1; weak D call: TRBD1 (6 bases). Germline CDR1 and CDR2: ENHRY and SYGVKD. V dropped 4 bases and J dropped 12 bases, with 16 bases sitting between them. The CDR3 covers 13 residues. This CDR3 is CAISVGPIRGQFF. CDR3 bases: TGTGCCATCAGTGTTGGCCCAATCAGGGGGCAGTTCTTC.

J is TRBJ2-7 and V is TRBV6-5; weak D call: TRBD1 (6 bases). CDR1 MNHEY and CDR2 SVGAGI come from the germline V gene. Trimming stripped 0 bases from V and 0 bases from J, with 12 bases between. CDR3 length equals 16 residues. The chain's CDR3 is CASSYSTTGLSYEQYF. In DNA, the CDR3 is TGTGCCAGCAGTTACTCGACGACAGGCCTCTCCTACGAGCAGTACTTC.